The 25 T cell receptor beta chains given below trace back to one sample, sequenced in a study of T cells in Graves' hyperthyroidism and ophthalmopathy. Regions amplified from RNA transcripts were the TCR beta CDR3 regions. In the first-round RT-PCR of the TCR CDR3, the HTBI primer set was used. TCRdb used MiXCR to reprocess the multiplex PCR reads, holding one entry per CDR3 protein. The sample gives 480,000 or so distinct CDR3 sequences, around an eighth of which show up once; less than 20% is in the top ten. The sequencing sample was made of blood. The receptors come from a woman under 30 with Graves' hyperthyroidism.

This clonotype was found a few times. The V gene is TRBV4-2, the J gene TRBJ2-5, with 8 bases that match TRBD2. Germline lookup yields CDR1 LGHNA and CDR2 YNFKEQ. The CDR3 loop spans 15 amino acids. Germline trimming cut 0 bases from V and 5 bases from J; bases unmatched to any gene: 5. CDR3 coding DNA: TGTGCCAGCAGCCAAGAGCGCGGGAGGTGGGAGACCCAGTACTTC. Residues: CASSQERGRWETQYF.

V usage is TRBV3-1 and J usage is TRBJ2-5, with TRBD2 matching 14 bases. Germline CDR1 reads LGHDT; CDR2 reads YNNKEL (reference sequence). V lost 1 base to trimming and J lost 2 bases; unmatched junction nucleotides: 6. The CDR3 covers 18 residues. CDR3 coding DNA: TGTGCCAGCAGCCAAGCTCGGACTAGCGGGAGGCCACAAGAGACCCAGTACTTC. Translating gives CASSQARTSGRPQETQYF.

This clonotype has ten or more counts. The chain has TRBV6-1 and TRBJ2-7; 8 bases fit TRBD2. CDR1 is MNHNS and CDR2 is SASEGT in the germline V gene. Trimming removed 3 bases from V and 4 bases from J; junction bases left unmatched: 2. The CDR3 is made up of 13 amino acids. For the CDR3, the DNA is TGTGCCAGCAGTGAGCGGGGGGTGTACGAGCAGTACGTC. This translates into CASSERGVYEQYV.

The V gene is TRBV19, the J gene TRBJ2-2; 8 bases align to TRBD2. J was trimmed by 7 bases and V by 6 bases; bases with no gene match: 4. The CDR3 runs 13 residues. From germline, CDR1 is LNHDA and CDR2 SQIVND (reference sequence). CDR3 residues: CASSPAGGGELFF. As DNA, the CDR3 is TGTGCCAGTAGCCCCGCGGGGGGCGGGGAGCTGTTTTTT.

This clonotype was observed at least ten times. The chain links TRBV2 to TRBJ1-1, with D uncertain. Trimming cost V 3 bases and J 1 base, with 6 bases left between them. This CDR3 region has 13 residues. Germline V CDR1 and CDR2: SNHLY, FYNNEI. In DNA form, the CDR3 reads TGTGCCAGCAGTGATGCAGGGAACACTGAAGCTTTCTTT. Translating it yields CASSDAGNTEAFF.

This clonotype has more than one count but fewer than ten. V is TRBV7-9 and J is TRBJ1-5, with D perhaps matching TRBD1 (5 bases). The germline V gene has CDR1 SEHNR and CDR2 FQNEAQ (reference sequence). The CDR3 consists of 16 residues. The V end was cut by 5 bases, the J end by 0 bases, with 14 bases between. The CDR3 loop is CASSPAGPYSNQPQHF. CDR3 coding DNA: TGTGCCAGCAGCCCGGCAGGGCCCTATAGCAATCAGCCCCAGCATTTT. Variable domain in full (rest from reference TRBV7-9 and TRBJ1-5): DTGVSQNPRHKITKRGQNVTFRCDPISEHNRLYWYRQTLGQGPEFLTYFQNEAQLEKSRLLSDRFSAERPKGSFSTLEIQRTEQGDSAMYLCASSPAGPYSNQPQHFGDGTRLSIL.

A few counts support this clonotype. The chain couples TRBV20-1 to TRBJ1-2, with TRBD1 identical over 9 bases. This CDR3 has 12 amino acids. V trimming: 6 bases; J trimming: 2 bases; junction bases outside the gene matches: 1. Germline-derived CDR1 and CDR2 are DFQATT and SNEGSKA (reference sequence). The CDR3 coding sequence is TGCAGTGCCGGACAGGGGAACTATGGCTACACCTTC. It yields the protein CSAGQGNYGYTF.

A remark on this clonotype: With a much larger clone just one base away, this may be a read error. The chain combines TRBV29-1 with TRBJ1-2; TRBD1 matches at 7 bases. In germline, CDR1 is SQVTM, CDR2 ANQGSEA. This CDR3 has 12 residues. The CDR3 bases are TGCAGCGTTCGACAGGGTGACTATCGCTACACCTTC. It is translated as CSVRQGDYRYTF.

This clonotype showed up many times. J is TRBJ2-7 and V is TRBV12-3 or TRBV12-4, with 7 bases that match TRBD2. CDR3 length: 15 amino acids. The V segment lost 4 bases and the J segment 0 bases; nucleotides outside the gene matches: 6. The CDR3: CASSSPTSASYEQYF. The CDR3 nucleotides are TGTGCCAGCAGTTCCCCAACTAGCGCCTCCTACGAGCAGTACTTC.

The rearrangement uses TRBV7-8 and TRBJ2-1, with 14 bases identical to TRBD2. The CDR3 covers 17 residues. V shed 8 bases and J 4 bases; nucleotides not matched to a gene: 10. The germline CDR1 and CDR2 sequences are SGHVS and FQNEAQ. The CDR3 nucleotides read TGTGCCAGCGGCCCCAATAGACTAGCGGGAGGGTACAATGAGCAGTTCTTC. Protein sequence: CASGPNRLAGGYNEQFF.

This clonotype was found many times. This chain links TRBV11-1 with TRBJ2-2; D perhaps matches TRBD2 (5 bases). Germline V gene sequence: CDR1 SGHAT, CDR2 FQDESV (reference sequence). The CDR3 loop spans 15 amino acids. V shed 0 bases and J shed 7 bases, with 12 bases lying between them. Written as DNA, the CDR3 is TGTGCCAGCAGCTTAGCGGGCGGGCTCGGCGGGGAGCTGTTTTTT. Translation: CASSLAGGLGGELFF.

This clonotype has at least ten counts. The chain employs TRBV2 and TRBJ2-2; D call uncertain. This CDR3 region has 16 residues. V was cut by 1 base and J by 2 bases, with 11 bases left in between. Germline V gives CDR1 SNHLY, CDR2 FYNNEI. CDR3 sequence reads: CASSEDVTDNTGELFF. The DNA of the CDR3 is TGTGCCAGCAGTGAAGATGTTACAGACAACACCGGGGAGCTGTTTTTT.

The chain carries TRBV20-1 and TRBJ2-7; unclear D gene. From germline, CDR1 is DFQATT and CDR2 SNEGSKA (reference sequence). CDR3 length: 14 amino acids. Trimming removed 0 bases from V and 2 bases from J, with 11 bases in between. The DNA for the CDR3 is TGCAGTGCTAGAGATGTCAGTTCGACCTACGAGCAGTACTTC. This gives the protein CSARDVSSTYEQYF.

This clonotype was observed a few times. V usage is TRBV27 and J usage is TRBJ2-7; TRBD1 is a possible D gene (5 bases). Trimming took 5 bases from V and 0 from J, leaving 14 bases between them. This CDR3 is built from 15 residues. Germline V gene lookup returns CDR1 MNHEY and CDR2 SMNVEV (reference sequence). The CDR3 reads CASSQSGSSSYEQYF. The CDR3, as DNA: TGTGCCAGCAGTCAATCAGGGTCGAGCTCCTACGAGCAGTACTTC.

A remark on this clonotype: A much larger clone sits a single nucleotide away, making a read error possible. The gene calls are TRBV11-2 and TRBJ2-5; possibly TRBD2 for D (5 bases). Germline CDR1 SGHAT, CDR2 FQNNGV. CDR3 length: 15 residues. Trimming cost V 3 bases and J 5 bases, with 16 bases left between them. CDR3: CASSFSARVGETQYF. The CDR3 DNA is TGTGCCAGCAGCTTTAGCGCGAGGGTAGGGGAGACCCAGTACTTC.

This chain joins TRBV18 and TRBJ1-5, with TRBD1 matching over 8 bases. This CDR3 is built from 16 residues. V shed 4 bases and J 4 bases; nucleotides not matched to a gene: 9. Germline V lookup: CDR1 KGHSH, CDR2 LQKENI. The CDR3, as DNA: TGTGCCAGCTCACACGAGACAGGGGTCGGGAATCAGCCCCAGCATTTT. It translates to CASSHETGVGNQPQHF.

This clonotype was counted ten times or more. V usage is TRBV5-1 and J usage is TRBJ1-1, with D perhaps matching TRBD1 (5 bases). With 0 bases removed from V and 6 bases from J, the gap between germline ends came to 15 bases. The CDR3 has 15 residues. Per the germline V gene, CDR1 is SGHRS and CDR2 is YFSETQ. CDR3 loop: CASSLDGQGVAEAFF. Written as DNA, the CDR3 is TGCGCCAGCAGCTTGGACGGGCAGGGAGTCGCTGAAGCTTTCTTT.

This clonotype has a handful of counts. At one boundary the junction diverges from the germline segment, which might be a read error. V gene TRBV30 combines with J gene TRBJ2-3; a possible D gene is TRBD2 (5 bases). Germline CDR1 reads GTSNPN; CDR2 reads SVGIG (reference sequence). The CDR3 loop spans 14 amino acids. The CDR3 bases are TGTGCCCGGAGCCTTGGGGAGCGAACAGATACGCAGTATTTT. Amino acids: CARSLGERTDTQYF.

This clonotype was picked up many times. The CDR3 loop reads CASGSNRHSGNTIYF. The CDR3 DNA is TGTGCCAGTGGCAGCAATCGTCACTCTGGAAACACCATATATTTT. This rearrangement joins TRBV28 to TRBJ1-3, with D hard to call. V was clipped by 9 bases and J by 0 bases, with 15 bases between them. This CDR3 has 15 amino acids. Germline CDR1 is MDHEN and CDR2 is SYDVKM.

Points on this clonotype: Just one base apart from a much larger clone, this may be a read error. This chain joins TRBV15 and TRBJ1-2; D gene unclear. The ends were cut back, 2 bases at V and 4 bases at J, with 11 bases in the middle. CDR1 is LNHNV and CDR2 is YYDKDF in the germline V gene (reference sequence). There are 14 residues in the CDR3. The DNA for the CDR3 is TGTGCCACCAGCAGATTAGGAAGTACCTATGGCTACACCTTC. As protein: CATSRLGSTYGYTF.

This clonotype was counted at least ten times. The CDR3 loop is CASSFKSTNNSPLHF. In nucleotides, the CDR3 is TGTGCCAGCAGCTTCAAGTCTACGAATAATTCACCCCTCCACTTT. The chain uses TRBV5-6 and TRBJ1-6; D gene ambiguous. The CDR3 has 15 amino acids. Germline V lookup: CDR1 SGHDT, CDR2 YYEEEE. Trimming cost V 2 bases and J 5 bases, with 11 bases left between them.

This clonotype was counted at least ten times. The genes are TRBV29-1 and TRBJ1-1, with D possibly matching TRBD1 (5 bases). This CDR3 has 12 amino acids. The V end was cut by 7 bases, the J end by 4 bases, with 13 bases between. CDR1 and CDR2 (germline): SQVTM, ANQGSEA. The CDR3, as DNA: TGCAGCGGGGCGGATCAGGGCACTGAAGCTTTCTTT. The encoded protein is CSGADQGTEAFF.

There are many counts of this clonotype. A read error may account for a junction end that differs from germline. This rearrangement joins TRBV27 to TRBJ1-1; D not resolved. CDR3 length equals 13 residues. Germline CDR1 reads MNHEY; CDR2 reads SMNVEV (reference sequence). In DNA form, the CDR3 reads TGTACCAGCAGTTTATCTCGGAACACTGAAGCTTTCTTT. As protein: CTSSLSRNTEAFF.

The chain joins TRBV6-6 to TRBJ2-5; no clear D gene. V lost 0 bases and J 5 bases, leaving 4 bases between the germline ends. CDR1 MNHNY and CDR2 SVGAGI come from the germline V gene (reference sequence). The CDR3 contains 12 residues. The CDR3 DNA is TGTGCCAGCAGTTACTCCGCCGAGACCCAGTACTTC. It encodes CASSYSAETQYF.

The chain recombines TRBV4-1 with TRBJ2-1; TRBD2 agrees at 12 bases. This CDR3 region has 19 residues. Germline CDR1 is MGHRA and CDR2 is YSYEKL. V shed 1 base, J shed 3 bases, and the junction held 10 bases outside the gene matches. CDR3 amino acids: CASSQGVLAGGGHYNEQFF. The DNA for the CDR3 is TGCGCCAGCAGCCAAGGCGTTCTAGCGGGAGGGGGGCACTACAATGAGCAGTTCTTC.